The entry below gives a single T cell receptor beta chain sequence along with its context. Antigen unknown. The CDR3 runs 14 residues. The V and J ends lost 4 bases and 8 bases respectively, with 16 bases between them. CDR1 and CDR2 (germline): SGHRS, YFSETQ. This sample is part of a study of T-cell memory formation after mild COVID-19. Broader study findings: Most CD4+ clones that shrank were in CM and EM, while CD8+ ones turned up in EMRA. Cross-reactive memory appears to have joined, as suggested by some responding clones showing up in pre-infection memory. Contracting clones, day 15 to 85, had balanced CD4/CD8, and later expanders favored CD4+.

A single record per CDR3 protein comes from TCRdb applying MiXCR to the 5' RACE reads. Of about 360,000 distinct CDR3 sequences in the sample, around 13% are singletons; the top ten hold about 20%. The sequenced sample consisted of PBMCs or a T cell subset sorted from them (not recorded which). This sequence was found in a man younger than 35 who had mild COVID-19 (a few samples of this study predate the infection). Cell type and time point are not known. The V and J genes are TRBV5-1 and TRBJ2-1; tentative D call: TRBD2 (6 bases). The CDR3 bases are TGCGCCAGCAGCCCCCTTCGGGGCGGGGATGAGCAGTTCTTC. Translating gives CASSPLRGGDEQFF.